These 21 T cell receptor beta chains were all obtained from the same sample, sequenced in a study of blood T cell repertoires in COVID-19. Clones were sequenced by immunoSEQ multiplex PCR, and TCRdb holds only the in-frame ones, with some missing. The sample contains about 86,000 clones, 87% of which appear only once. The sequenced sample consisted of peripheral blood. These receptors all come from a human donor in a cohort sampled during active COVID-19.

This CDR3 is CASSRESSGANVLTF. CDR3 in DNA: TGTGCCAGCAGCCGAGAGAGCTCTGGGGCCAACGTCCTGACTTTC. This chain joins TRBV7-3 and TRBJ2-6; D not resolved. The CDR3 has 15 amino acids. Trimming took 5 bases from V and 0 from J, leaving 8 bases between them. CDR1 and CDR2 from the germline V gene are SGHTA and FQGTGA.

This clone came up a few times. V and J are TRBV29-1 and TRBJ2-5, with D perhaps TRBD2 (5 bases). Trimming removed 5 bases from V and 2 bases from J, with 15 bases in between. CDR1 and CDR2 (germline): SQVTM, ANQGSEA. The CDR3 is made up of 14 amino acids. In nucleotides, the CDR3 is TGCAGCGTTCTATCCGGGCGGGTGCAAGAGACCCAGTACTTC. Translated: CSVLSGRVQETQYF.

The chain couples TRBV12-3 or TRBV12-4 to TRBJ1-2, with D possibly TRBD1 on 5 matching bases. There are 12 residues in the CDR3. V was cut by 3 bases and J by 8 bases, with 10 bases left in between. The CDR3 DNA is TGTGCCAGCAGTTTCAGGGAGGGAGGCTACACCTTC. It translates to CASSFREGGYTF.

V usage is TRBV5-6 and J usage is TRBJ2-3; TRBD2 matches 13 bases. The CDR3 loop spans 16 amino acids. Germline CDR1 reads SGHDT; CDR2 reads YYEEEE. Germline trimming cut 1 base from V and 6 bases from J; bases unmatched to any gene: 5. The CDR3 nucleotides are TGTGCCAGCAGCTTGAGGACTAGCGGGAGCGCGGATACGCAGTATTTT. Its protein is CASSLRTSGSADTQYF.

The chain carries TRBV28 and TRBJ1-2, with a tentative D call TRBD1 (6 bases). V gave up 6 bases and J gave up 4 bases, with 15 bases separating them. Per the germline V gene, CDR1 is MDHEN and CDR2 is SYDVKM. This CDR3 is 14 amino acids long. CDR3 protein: CASSLDSAGYGYTF. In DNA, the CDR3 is TGTGCCAGCAGCCTGGACAGCGCCGGCTATGGCTACACCTTC.

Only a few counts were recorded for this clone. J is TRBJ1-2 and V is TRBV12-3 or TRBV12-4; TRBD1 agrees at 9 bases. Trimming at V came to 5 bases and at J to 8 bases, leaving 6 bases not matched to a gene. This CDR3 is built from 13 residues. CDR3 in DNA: TGTGCCAGCAGTACGGGACAGGGAGAGGGCTACACCTTC. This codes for CASSTGQGEGYTF.

This CDR3 reads CSVVLHRAAKNIQYF. As DNA, the CDR3 is TGCAGCGTTGTGTTGCACAGGGCGGCCAAAAACATTCAGTACTTC. The J gene is TRBJ2-4, the V gene TRBV29-1; a weak D match, TRBD1 (6 bases). There are 15 residues in the CDR3. Trimming pared 4 bases from V and 1 base from J, leaving 14 bases between. The germline V gene encodes CDR1 SQVTM and CDR2 ANQGSEA.

The CDR3 protein is CASGQDLKDEQFF. The CDR3 DNA reads as TGTGCCAGCGGACAGGATTTGAAGGATGAGCAGTTCTTC. The gene calls are TRBV3-1 (or the pseudogene TRBV3-2) and TRBJ2-1; TRBD1 agrees at 7 bases. CDR3 length equals 13 residues. From germline, CDR1 is LGHDT and CDR2 YNNKEL (reference sequence). Germline trimming cut 8 bases from V and 8 bases from J; bases unmatched to any gene: 9.

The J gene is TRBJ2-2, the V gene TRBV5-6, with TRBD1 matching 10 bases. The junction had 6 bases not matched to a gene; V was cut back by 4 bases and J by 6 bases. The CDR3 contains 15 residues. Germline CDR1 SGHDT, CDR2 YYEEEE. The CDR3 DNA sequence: TGTGCCAGCAGCCGTGGGGGACAGGGGTCCGGGGAGCTGTTTTTT. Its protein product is CASSRGGQGSGELFF.

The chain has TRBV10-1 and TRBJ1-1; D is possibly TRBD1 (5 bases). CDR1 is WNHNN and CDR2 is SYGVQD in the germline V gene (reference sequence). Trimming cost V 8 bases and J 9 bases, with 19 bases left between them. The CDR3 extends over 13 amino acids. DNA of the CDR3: TGCGCCAGCCGAGCCGACAGCAAGGGGAAAGCTTTCTTT. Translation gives CASRADSKGKAFF.

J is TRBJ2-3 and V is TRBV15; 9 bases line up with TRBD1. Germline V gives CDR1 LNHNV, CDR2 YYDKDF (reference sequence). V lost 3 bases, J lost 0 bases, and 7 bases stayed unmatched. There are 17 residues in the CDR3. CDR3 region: CATSRVTGGKSTDTQYF. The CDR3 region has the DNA TGTGCCACCAGCAGGGTGACAGGGGGGAAAAGCACAGATACGCAGTATTTT.

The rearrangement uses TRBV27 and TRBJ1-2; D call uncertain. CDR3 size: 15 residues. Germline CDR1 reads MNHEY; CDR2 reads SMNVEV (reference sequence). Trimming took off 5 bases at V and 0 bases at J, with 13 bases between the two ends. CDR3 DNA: TGTGCCAGCAGTACGACTCAAAAGGCTAACTATGGCTACACCTTC. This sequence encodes CASSTTQKANYGYTF.

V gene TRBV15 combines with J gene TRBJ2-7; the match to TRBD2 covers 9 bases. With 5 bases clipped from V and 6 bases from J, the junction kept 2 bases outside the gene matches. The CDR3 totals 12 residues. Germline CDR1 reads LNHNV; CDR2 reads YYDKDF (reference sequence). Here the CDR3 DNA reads TGTGCCACCAGCCTAGCGGGACTCGAGCAGTACTTC. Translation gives CATSLAGLEQYF.

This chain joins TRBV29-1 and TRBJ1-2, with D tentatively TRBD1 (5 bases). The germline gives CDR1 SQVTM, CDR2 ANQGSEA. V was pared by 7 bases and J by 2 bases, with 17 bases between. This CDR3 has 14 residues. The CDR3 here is CSASGGGGNYGYTF. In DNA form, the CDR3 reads TGCAGCGCTTCCGGCGGGGGGGGGAACTATGGCTACACCTTC.

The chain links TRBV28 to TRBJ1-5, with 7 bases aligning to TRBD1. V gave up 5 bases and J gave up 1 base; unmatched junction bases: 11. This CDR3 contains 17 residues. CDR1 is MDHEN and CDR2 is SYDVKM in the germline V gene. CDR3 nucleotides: TGTGCCAGCAGTCTCCGCCCGACAGGGTTGAGCAATCAGCCCCAGCATTTT. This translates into CASSLRPTGLSNQPQHF.

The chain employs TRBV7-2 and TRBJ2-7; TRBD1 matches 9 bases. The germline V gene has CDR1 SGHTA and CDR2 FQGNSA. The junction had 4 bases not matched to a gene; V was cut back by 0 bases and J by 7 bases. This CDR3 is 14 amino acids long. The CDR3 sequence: CASSLAQTGGEQYF. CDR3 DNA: TGTGCCAGCAGCTTAGCCCAGACAGGGGGGGAGCAGTACTTC.

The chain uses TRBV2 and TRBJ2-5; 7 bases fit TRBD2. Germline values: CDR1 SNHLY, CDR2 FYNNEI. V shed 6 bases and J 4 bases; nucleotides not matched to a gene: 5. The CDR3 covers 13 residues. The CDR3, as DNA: TGTGCCAGCAGGGCTAGCGGCATAGAGACCCAGTACTTC. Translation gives CASRASGIETQYF.

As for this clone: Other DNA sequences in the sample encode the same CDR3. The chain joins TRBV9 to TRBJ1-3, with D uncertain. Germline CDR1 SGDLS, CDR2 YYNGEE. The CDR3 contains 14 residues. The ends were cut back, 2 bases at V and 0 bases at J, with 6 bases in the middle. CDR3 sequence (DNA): TGTGCCAGCAGCGTTGGGAGCTCTGGAAACACCATATATTTT. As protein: CASSVGSSGNTIYF.

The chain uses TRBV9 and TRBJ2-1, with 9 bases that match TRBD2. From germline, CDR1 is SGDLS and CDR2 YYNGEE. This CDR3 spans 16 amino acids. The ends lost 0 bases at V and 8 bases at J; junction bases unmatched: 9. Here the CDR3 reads CASSVVSREGYDEQFF. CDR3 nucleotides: TGTGCCAGCAGCGTAGTGTCGCGGGAGGGGTATGATGAGCAGTTCTTC.

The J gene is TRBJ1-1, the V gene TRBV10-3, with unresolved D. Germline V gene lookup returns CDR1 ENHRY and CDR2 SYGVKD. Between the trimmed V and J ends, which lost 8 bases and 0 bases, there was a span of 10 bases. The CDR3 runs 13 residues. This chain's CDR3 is CAISVGMNTEAFF. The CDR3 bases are TGTGCCATCTCAGTGGGCATGAACACTGAAGCTTTCTTT.

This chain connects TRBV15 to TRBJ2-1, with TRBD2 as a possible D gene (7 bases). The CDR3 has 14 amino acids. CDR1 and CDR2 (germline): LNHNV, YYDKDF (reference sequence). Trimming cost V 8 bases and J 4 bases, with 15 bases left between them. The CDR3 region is CATGGGASYNEQFF. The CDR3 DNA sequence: TGTGCCACCGGTGGGGGGGCCAGTTACAATGAGCAGTTCTTC.